This T cell receptor beta chain was identified during a study of cytomegalovirus exposure and HLA in healthy donors. Germline assignment: CDR1 SGHDT and CDR2 YYEEEE. The CDR3 runs to 19 residues. V gave up 4 bases and J gave up 0 bases; unmatched junction bases: 16. With regard to this clone: Its antigen remains unknown.

The method was immunoSEQ multiplex PCR; TCRdb's version includes in-frame clones alone and lacks a portion of them. The sample holds about 160,000 clones, less than 90% seen once. Study outcomes and limitations: Cytomegalovirus status, reportedly, was diagnosed with high specificity and sensitivity by the classifier.

The sequencing input was PBMCs. The origin of this receptor is a woman younger than 30 in good health and CMV-seronegative. The chain carries TRBV5-6 and TRBJ2-1; 7 nucleotides line up with TRBD2. The CDR3 sequence is CASSTSASGRISSYNEQFF. In DNA, the CDR3 is TGTGCCAGCAGCACCTCGGCTAGCGGAAGGATAAGCTCCTACAATGAGCAGTTCTTC.